Following are 8 T cell receptor beta chains from one sample sequenced in a study of blood T cell repertoires in COVID-19. Clones were read by immunoSEQ multiplex PCR, and TCRdb kept only the in-frame ones, dropping some. In the table there are around 250,000 clones, around 83% of which are singletons. The specimen was peripheral blood. The receptor set was obtained from an elderly man with acute or convalescent COVID-19.

The V gene is TRBV5-6, the J gene TRBJ2-6, with TRBD2 as a possible D gene (7 bases). Germline CDR1 and CDR2: SGHDT and YYEEEE. The CDR3 runs to 17 residues. Deletions cut 5 bases from V and 2 bases from J, with 17 bases between. The DNA for the CDR3 is TGTGCCAGCAGTCTGGATGGGGGGGCGGCTGGGGCCAACGTCCTGACTTTC. This encodes CASSLDGGAAGANVLTF.

The rearrangement links TRBV3-1 (or the pseudogene TRBV3-2) to TRBJ1-1; no clear D gene. The germline V gene encodes CDR1 LGHDT and CDR2 YNNKEL (reference sequence). The CDR3 contains 14 residues. V was shortened by 4 bases and J by 1 base, with 10 bases between the two germline ends. The CDR3 sequence: CASSPNPGNTEAFF. The CDR3 DNA reads as TGTGCCAGCAGCCCGAATCCGGGGAACACTGAAGCTTTCTTT.

The chain carries TRBV7-3 and TRBJ2-3; no clear D gene. V gave up 6 bases and J gave up 5 bases, with 12 bases separating them. This CDR3 comprises 13 residues. CDR1 and CDR2 from the germline V gene are SGHTA and FQGTGA. The CDR3 DNA sequence: TGTGCCAGCAGTTACTCACGTGTAGATACGCAGTATTTT. Encoded protein: CASSYSRVDTQYF.

The chain combines TRBV5-4 with TRBJ1-2; 8 bases map to TRBD1. This CDR3 spans 16 amino acids. The trim removed 2 bases at V and 0 bases at J, leaving 6 bases unmatched. Germline V gene sequence: CDR1 SGHNT, CDR2 YYREEE (reference sequence). The CDR3 here is CASSLGQGLSNYGYTF. CDR3 in DNA: TGTGCCAGCAGCTTAGGACAGGGCTTATCTAACTATGGCTACACCTTC.

The chain uses TRBV7-2 and TRBJ2-2; D uncertain. The germline V and J ends were trimmed by 2 bases and 3 bases, with 4 bases remaining between them. CDR1 and CDR2 (germline): SGHTA, FQGNSA. The CDR3 sequence is 13 residues long. CDR3 in DNA: TGTGCCAGCAGCTTACCGGACACCGGGGAGCTGTTTTTT. It specifies CASSLPDTGELFF.

This clone appeared a few times. The J gene is TRBJ2-7, the V gene TRBV4-1; TRBD1 matches 8 bases. The CDR3 totals 15 residues. Germline CDR1 reads MGHRA; CDR2 reads YSYEKL. Trimming cost V 1 base and J 5 bases; bases outside gene matches: 7. The CDR3 DNA reads as TGCGCCAGCAGCCAAGCGACAGGGGATTTCCACGAGCAGTACTTC. It is translated as CASSQATGDFHEQYF.

This rearrangement joins TRBV28 to TRBJ1-3; the D is unclear. Trimming shortened V by 6 bases and J by 11 bases, and 14 bases separated the two germline ends. The CDR3 runs to 12 residues. Per the germline V gene, CDR1 is MDHEN and CDR2 is SYDVKM. CDR3 DNA: TGTGCCAGCAGCTCCCAGAGGCGTGCCATATATTTT. It yields the protein CASSSQRRAIYF.

The chain employs TRBV20-1 and TRBJ1-1; no reliable D call. Germline CDR1 DFQATT, CDR2 SNEGSKA (reference sequence). CDR3 size: 11 residues. V lost 2 bases and J 8 bases, leaving 9 bases between the germline ends. In DNA, the CDR3 is TGCAGTGCTAGAACGGCCAGGGAAGCTTTCTTT. This translates into CSARTAREAFF.